The sequence of this T cell receptor beta chain was determined in a study of CD8 T cells in Susac syndrome (dated by TCRdb to the late 2010s). At the level of the whole study: Whether CD8+ T cell activation and differentiation in Susac syndrome was antigen driven was tested using repertoire sequencing.

In regard to this clonotype: The antigen it recognizes is unknown. Base quality data are lacking; no much larger clone is found one base away.

RNA was extracted using the RNeasy kit, and about 0.5 to 1 microgram was reverse transcribed with random hexamers. The immunoSEQ multiplex PCR assay, covering 54 Vbeta and 13 Jbeta segments, was used to amplify TCR beta CDR3 regions. To correct PCR amplification bias, a synthetic template baseline was used for both primer optimization and computational correction. The authors processed their data as follows. Only productive sequences were kept, with reads annotated to V, D and J genes according to IMGT and analyzed in immunoSEQ Analyzer. Clonality was computed as one minus Shannon entropy normalized by log2 of the number of productive unique sequences. For each patient and control, public and private clones were evaluated among the 100 most prevalent clones. A clone was defined as Susac-specific if it was absent from the healthy and MS cohorts, from 950 to 1,300 published viral clones and from other ImmuneACCESS disease sequences. The public sequencing data were trimmed at Q25 with fastp and processed into clonotypes with MiXCR by TCRdb, which kept only in-frame beta chains. Entries are consolidated by CDR3 protein sequence, retaining the most common genes and DNA. None of the V and J calls come from the authors' own analysis; TCRdb made them. In all, the sample holds 71,000 or so distinct CDR3 sequences, and 96% of those were seen once. The ten largest clones take up roughly 0.11% of the sample.

Per the germline V gene, SGHTA is the CDR1 and FQGNSA is the CDR2. From its cysteine to its phenylalanine, the CDR3 spans 13 amino acids. The sequence is cut down to CDR3 DNA, 39 bases in frame from base 1. V is cut by 6 bases and J by 7 bases, and the space between the germline ends is 10 bases. Peripheral blood CD8+ and CD4+ T cells from healthy donors, Susac syndrome patients and multiple sclerosis patients were profiled by high-throughput TCR beta sequencing. The multiple sclerosis controls were treatment-naive patients who had stable or active relapsing-remitting disease and met the revised McDonald criteria. Bulk CD8+ and CD4+ T cells were purified magnetically by negative isolation, whereas CD8+ TEMRA cells were enriched by FACS. Blood was collected in EDTA tubes and processed within 24 hours, with PBMCs isolated through density gradient centrifugation. PBMCs intended for TCR sequencing were cryopreserved in liquid nitrogen and thawed later in a water bath at 37 degrees C. The sorted or isolated CD4+, CD8+ and CD8+ TEMRA cells had a purity of 90% or higher.

What the work shows at the level of the full study, not this receptor alone: The study acknowledged that relatively few individuals were included in the TCR sequencing and HLA analysis.

This receptor was obtained from a human donor with multiple sclerosis. Sequencing was carried out using CD4+ T cells from PBMCs. The rearrangement joined TRBV7-2 to TRBJ1-6; TRBD1 might be the D gene, on 6 matching bases. At the DNA level, the sequence is TGTGCCAGCAGTATCAGGGGCAATTCACCCCTCCACTTT. It encodes CASSIRGNSPLHF.